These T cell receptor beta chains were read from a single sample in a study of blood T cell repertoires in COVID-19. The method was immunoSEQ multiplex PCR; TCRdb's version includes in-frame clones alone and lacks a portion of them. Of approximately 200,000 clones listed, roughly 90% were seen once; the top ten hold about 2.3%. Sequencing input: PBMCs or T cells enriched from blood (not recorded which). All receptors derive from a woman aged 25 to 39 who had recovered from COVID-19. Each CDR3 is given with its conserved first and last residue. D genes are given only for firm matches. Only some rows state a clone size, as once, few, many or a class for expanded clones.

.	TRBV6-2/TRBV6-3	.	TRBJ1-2	TGTGCCAGCAGTGAGTACTATGGCTACACCTTC	CASSEYYGYTF
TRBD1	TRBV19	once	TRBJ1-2	TGTGCCAGGGAGCAGGGGGCGCATCCGGTGGACACCTTC	CAREQGAHPVDTF
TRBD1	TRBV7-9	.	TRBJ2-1	TGTGCCAGCAGCCCAGACAGGGGCCAGTTCTTC	CASSPDRGQFF
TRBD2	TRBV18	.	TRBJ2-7	TGTGCCAGCTCCCCGACTAGCGGGGCTTCCTACGAGCAGTACTTC	CASSPTSGASYEQYF
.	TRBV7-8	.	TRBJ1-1	TGTGCCAGCAGCGGACCTGGGGGCCCGAACACTGAAGCTTTCTTT	CASSGPGGPNTEAFF
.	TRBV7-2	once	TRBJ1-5	TGTGCCAGCAGCTTAGGAGGCTATAGCAATCAGCCCCAGCATTTT	CASSLGGYSNQPQHF
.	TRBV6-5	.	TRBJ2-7	TGTGCCAGCAATCGGGGCTACGAGCAGTACTTC	CASNRGYEQYF
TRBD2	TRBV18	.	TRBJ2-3	TGTGCCAGCTCACCTGGAGCGGGGCTCGCAGATACGCAGTATTTT	CASSPGAGLADTQYF
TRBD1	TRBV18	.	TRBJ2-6	TGTGCCAGCTCGCCCACTGGGACAGGCTCTGGGGCCAACGTCCTGACTTTC	CASSPTGTGSGANVLTF
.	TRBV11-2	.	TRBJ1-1	TGTGCCAGCAGCTTAGAGAGTCTCGATCCGAACACTGAAGCTTTCTTT	CASSLESLDPNTEAFF
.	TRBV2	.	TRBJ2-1	TGTGCCAGCAACCCGGGGGTCTACTCCTACAATGAGCAGTTCTTC	CASNPGVYSYNEQFF
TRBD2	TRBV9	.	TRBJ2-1	TGTGCCAGCAGCGTAGCGGGTAGCGGGAGGGCCGAGTTCTTC	CASSVAGSGRAEFF
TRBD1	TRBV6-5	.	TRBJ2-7	TGTGCCAGCAGCAAGACGGGACAGGGGACCGAGCAGTACTTC	CASSKTGQGTEQYF
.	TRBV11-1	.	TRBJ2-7	TGTGCCAGCAGCTTCCCGGGACTTATGGACGAGCAGTACTTC	CASSFPGLMDEQYF
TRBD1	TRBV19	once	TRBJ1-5	TGTGCCAGTAGTAAATTTGGACAGGGGAATCAGCCCCAGCATTTT	CASSKFGQGNQPQHF
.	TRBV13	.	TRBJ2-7	TGTGCCAGCAGCTTAGCAGGGCCCCTATACGAGCAGTACTTC	CASSLAGPLYEQYF
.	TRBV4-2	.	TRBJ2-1	TGTGCCAGCAGCCAAGATCCCCCTCCGGATGAGCAGTTCTTC	CASSQDPPPDEQFF
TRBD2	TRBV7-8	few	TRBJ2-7	TGTGCCAGCAGCTTTTCTAGCGGAACGAACGAGCAGTACTTC	CASSFSSGTNEQYF
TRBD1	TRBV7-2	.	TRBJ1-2	TGTGCCAGCAGCTTAAGCCTGACAGGGGACTATGGCTACACCTTC	CASSLSLTGDYGYTF
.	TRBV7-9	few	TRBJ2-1	TGTGCCAGCAGCCCTCACCAGGGGAGCTACAATGAGCAGTTCTTC	CASSPHQGSYNEQFF
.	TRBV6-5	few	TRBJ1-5	TGTGCCAGCAGTTACTCGCGAGATCAGCCCCAGCATTTT	CASSYSRDQPQHF
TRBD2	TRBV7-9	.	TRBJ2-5	TGTGCCAGCAGCTTTCGACTAGCGCTTCAAGAGACCCAGTACTTC	CASSFRLALQETQYF
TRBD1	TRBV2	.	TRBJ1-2	TGTGCCAGCAGTCCTATGGACAGGAGATACTCTGGCTACACCTTC	CASSPMDRRYSGYTF
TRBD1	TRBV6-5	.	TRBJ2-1	TGTGCCAGCAGTATCACCGGGACAGCCGATTTTGAGCAGTTCTTC	CASSITGTADFEQFF
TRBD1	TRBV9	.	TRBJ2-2	TGTGCCAGCAGCGTAGGGACAGGAAACACCGGGGAGCTGTTTTTT	CASSVGTGNTGELFF
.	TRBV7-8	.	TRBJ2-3	TGTGCCAGCACCATTATAGCCCCAGATACGCAGTATTTT	CASTIIAPDTQYF
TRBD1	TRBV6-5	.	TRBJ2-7	TGTGCCAGCAGTTACCAACCGGGACAGGGCGTCGGCGAGCAGTACTTC	CASSYQPGQGVGEQYF
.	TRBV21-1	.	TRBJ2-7	TGTGCCAGCATTAGTCAACTCCGGGACAGGGGTATCTACGAGCAGTACTTC	CASISQLRDRGIYEQYF
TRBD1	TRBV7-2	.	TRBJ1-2	TGTGCCAGCAGCTCGGGACAGGGGATCTATGGCTACACCTTC	CASSSGQGIYGYTF
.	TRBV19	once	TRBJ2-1	TGTGCCAGTAGTATGATGTCTAGCGAGGGGCAGTTCTTC	CASSMMSSEGQFF
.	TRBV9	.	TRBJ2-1	TGTGCCAGCAGCGTAGGGAGGGGGCAGTGGAATGAGCAGTTCTTC	CASSVGRGQWNEQFF
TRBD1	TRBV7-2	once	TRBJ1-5	TGTGCCAGCAGCGCATTAGGGACAGGGCGACAGCCCCAGCATTTT	CASSALGTGRQPQHF
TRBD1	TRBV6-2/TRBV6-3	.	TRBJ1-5	TGTGCCAGCAGTACCGTGACAGGGAAAAGCAATCAGCCCCAGCATTTT	CASSTVTGKSNQPQHF
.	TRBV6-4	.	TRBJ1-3	TGTGCCAGCAGTGACTCGCCCCCGTGGGGGGGCCTTAGAAACACCATATATTTT	CASSDSPPWGGLRNTIYF
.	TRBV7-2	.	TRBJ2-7	TGTGCCAGCAGCTTAGGAAGACACTACGAGCAGTACTTC	CASSLGRHYEQYF
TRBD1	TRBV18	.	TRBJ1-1	TGTGCCAGCTCATCTACAGGGGACACTGAAGCTTTCTTT	CASSSTGDTEAFF
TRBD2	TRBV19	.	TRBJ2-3	TGTGCCAGTAGTCGTAGCGGGGATACAGATACGCAGTATTTT	CASSRSGDTDTQYF
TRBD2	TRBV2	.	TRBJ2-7	TGTGCCAGCAGAACCGGGACTAACTCCTACGAGCAGTACTTC	CASRTGTNSYEQYF
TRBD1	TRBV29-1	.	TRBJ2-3	TGCAGCTCAGAGGGACAGGTCGGCACAGATACGCAGTATTTT	CSSEGQVGTDTQYF
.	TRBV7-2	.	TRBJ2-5	TGTGCCAGCAGCTTCGGGGGGCCTTCAGAGACCCAGTACTTC	CASSFGGPSETQYF
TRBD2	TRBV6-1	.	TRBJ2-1	TGTGCCAGCAGTGAAGGGGGTAGCGGGCTTTATGAGCAGTTCTTC	CASSEGGSGLYEQFF
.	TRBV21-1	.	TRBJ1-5	TGTGCCAGCAGCGAGACCACAGGGCTAACTCAGCCCCAGCATTTT	CASSETTGLTQPQHF
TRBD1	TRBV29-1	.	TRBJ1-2	TGCAGCGTTGAAAGGGCGGGACAGGGCGGATATGGCTACACCTTC	CSVERAGQGGYGYTF
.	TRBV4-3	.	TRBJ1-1	TGCGCCAGCAGCCAAGATTGGAGGGGCCTGAACACTGAAGCTTTCTTT	CASSQDWRGLNTEAFF
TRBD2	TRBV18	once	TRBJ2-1	TGTGCCAGCTCACGGACTAGTCAGAGGGACAATGAGCAGTTCTTC	CASSRTSQRDNEQFF
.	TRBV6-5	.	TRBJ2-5	TGTGCCAGCAGTTCCTTTGAAGAGACCCAGTACTTC	CASSSFEETQYF
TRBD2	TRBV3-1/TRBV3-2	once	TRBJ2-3	TGTGCCAGCAGCCAAGACGGGAGGAGCACAGATACGCAGTATTTT	CASSQDGRSTDTQYF
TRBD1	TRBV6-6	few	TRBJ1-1	TGTGCCAGCAGTAAGGGACAGGGGGCCGACTCTTTCTTT	CASSKGQGADSFF
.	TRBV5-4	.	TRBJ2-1	TGTGCCAGCAGCCCGGGACTCCTCAGCTCCTACAATGAGCAGTTCTTC	CASSPGLLSSYNEQFF
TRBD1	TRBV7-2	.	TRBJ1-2	TGTGCCAGCAGCTTAGAGTACAGGGGACGCTATGGCTACACCTTC	CASSLEYRGRYGYTF
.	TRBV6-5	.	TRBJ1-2	TGTGCCAGCAGTTACTCTATGCAGGACTATGGCTACACCTTC	CASSYSMQDYGYTF
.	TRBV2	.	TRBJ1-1	TGTGCCAGCAGTGAAGGGCCCACCGAGGGCCTCTTT	CASSEGPTEGLF
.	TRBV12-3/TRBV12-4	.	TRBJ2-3	TGTGCCAGCAGTGACAGGAATACGCAGTATTTT	CASSDRNTQYF
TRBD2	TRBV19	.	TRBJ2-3	TGTGCCAGTAGCCAAACTCGGACTAGCGGGATTAGCACAGATACGCAGTATTTT	CASSQTRTSGISTDTQYF
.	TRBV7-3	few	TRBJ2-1	TGTGCCAGCAGCTTCGGACTGGGCAACAATGAGCAGTTCTTC	CASSFGLGNNEQFF
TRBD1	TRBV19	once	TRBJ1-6	TGTGCCAGTCGAGAAACAGGACAGGGTTTTAATTCACCCCTCCACTTT	CASRETGQGFNSPLHF